The TCR beta chain described here comes from a study of human T cells and chemical hapten exposure. As for the study in general: Per-sample variation in TCR yield stemmed mainly from small pooled library volume differences.

Unique molecular identifiers were attached to individual cDNA molecules during library preparation. Source study methods: Samples ranged from about 23,224 to 690,600 TCRs, with a median of roughly 96,000. TCRdb independently ran MiXCR on the RACE reads; one entry per CDR3 protein. It is TCRdb's table, rather than the study itself, that gives the V and J calls and clone size. Of some 200,000 distinct CDR3 sequences detected, about a fifth appear once; the ten largest clones hold 6.7%. Time point given: patch test 1, 2 weeks after DPC sensitization. Treatment described: therapeutic diphenylcyclopropenone sensitization with weekly scalp DPC. Study results and caveats: More PT1 expanded TCRs went with higher patch test scores.

On this clonotype: Its antigen is not identified.

The TCR comes from a woman in her forties or fifties with alopecia areata. Some clones in this sample may be carry-over from other donors' samples. The source material was whole blood, sampled in connection with sensitization to the hapten diphenylcyclopropenone (DPC).

The CDR3 sequence is CAIDRGGRGYTF. The DNA of the CDR3 is TGTGCCATAGACAGGGGAGGTAGAGGCTACACCTTC. The chain is built from TRBV10-3 and TRBJ1-2, with 8 bases that match TRBD1. CDR1 is ENHRY and CDR2 is SYGVKD in the germline V gene. The V and J ends lost 9 bases and 8 bases, in that order; junction bases with no gene match: 8. The CDR3 is made up of 12 amino acids.